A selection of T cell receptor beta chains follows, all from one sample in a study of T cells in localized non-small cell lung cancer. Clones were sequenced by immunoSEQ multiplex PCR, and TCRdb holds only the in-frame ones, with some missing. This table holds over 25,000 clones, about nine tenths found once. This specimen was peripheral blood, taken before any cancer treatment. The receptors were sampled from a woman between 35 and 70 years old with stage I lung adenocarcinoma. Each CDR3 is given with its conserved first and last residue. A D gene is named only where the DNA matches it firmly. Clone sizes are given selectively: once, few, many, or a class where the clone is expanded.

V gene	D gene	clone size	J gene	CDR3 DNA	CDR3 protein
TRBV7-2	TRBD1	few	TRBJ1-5	TGTGCCAGCAGCTTGGACAGGGATGGTCAGCCCCAGCATTTT	CASSLDRDGQPQHF
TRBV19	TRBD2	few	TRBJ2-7	TGTGCCAGTAGTCCCAATAGCGGGAACCGCTACGAGCAGTACTTC	CASSPNSGNRYEQYF
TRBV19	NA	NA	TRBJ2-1	TGTGCCAGTAGTCCCGACTTTCACAATGAGCAGTTCTTC	CASSPDFHNEQFF
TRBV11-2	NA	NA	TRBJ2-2	TGTGCCAGCAGCCGCGGGACAGCGAACACCGGGGAGCTGTTTTTT	CASSRGTANTGELFF
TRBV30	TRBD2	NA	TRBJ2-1	TGTGCCTGGAGTAGACTAGCGGGGGGCCGGAATGAGCAGTTCTTC	CAWSRLAGGRNEQFF
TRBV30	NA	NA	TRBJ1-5	TGTGCCTGGAGTGTACAAGTCCTCGGAAATCAGCCCCAGCATTTT	CAWSVQVLGNQPQHF
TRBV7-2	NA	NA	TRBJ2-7	TGTGCCAGCAGCTTAGAGGGAGGGACACGGATGAACGAGCAGTACTTC	CASSLEGGTRMNEQYF
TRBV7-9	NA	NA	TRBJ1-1	TGTGCCAGCATCCTCATAAGGCAAACGAACACTGAAGCTTTCTTT	CASILIRQTNTEAFF
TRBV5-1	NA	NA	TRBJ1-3	TGCGCCAGTTCTACGACAGCCTCTGGAAACACCATATATTTT	CASSTTASGNTIYF
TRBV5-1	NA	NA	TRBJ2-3	TGCGCCAGCAGCCGAGGACTGTCTAGCACAGATACGCAGTATTTT	CASSRGLSSTDTQYF
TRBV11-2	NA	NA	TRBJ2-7	TGTGCCAGCAGCTTAGGGCAGGGAGGCGAGCAGTACTTC	CASSLGQGGEQYF
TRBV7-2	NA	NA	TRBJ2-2	TGTGCCAGCAGCTCATGGACTGGCGCCGGGGAGCTGTTTTTT	CASSSWTGAGELFF
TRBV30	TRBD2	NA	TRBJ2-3	TGTGCCTGGAGAGGGGGGTGGGTGCGACTAGCGGGAGGGCCCGCAGATACGCAGTATTTT	CAWRGGWVRLAGGPADTQYF
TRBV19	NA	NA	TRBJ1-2	TGTGCCAGTAGTCCACTTGATAACAGGGTGGGCTACACCTTC	CASSPLDNRVGYTF
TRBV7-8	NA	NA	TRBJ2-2	TGTGCCAGCAGCCCATCCGTTAACACCGGGGAGCTGTTTTTT	CASSPSVNTGELFF
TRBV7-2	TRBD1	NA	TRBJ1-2	TGTGCCAGCAGCGCAGACCGGGACAGGGGGCATTTTGGCTATGGCTACACCTTC	CASSADRDRGHFGYGYTF
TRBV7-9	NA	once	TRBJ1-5	TGTGCCAGCAGCTTACCGGGGTTCAATCAGCCCCAGCATTTT	CASSLPGFNQPQHF
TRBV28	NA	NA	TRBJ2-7	TGTGCCACCACGCGGGTCCTGAGCTCCTACGAGCAGTACTTC	CATTRVLSSYEQYF
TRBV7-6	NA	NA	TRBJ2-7	TGTGCCAGCAGCAACCAACAGGGCAACGAGCAGTACTTC	CASSNQQGNEQYF
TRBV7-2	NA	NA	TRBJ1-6	TGTGCCAGCAGCCGTTTTAGTAATTCACCCCTCCACTTT	CASSRFSNSPLHF
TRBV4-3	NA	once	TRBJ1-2	TGCGCCAGCAGCCAAGAGTCAGGTTTGAGGGATGGCTACACCTTC	CASSQESGLRDGYTF
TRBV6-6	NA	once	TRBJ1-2	TGTGCCAGCAGCCGCGGCGGGGGAGGCTATGGCTACACCTTC	CASSRGGGGYGYTF
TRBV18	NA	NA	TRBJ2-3	TGTGCCAGCTCACCACCGCCAGGGGCCACAGATACGCAGTATTTT	CASSPPPGATDTQYF
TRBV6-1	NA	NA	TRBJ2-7	TGTGCCAGCAGGCAAGGACAGCTCGCATACGAGCAGTACTTC	CASRQGQLAYEQYF
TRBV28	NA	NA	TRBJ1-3	TGTGCCAGCAGGGTTTTAGGAAACACCATATATTTT	CASRVLGNTIYF
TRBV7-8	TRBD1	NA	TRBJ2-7	TGTGCCAGCAGCTCACAGGGGTACGAGCAGTACTTC	CASSSQGYEQYF
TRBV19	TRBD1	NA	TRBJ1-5	TGTGCCAGTAGCCTCGACAGGGTTCAGACCCAGCATTTT	CASSLDRVQTQHF
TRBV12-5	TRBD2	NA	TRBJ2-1	TGTGCTAGTGGCCCCCCTCTAGCGGGAGACTACAATGAGCAGTTCTTC	CASGPPLAGDYNEQFF